The source of this T cell receptor (beta chain) is a study of T cell responses to AZD1222 COVID-19 vaccine. Measured with immunoSEQ multiplex PCR; TCRdb has only the in-frame clones, and not every one. The data show tens of thousands of clones, about 88% seen once. Material: peripheral blood, obtained 28 days after the second AZD1222 dose. The origin of this receptor is an adult who received the AZD1222 COVID-19 vaccine.

CDR3 sequence: CASSQDVLAGGPPYF. CDR3 DNA: TGCGCCAGCAGCCAAGATGTTCTAGCGGGGGGTCCCCCTTATTTT. The genes are TRBV4-1 and TRBJ2-3; 11 bases align to TRBD2. This CDR3 spans 15 amino acids. Germline CDR1 and CDR2: MGHRA and YSYEKL. Losses at the gene ends were 0 bases for V and 15 bases for J; bases not matched to a gene: 11.